This is a list of T cell receptor beta chains from one sample in a study of blood T cell repertoires in COVID-19. The repertoire was sequenced with immunoSEQ multiplex PCR; TCRdb's copy has only in-frame clones and lacks some. The sample yields hundreds of thousands of clones, more than 75% seen once. The material sequenced was PBMCs or T cells enriched from blood (not recorded which). Source of these receptors: a man aged 35 to 55 in a cohort exposed to, infected with or recovered from COVID-19 (not recorded which). The CDR3 runs from the conserved cysteine through the conserved F or W. Fields, in order: J gene, clone size, V gene, CDR3 length, D gene, CDR3 protein, CDR3 DNA. A D gene is named only where the DNA matches it firmly. The size of a clone is reported for some rows only, either as once, few or many, or as a class for expanded clones.

TRBJ2-7,.,TRBV6-5,14,.,CASSYLGSGYEQYF,TGTGCCAGCAGTTACTTGGGGAGTGGGTACGAGCAGTACTTC
TRBJ2-1,.,TRBV10-3,16,TRBD2,CASGLAGPRLYNEQFF,TGTGCCAGCGGACTAGCGGGACCCCGATTATACAATGAGCAGTTCTTC
TRBJ1-2,.,TRBV2,12,TRBD1,CASSEDRAGYTF,TGTGCCAGCAGTGAGGACAGGGCAGGCTACACCTTC
TRBJ2-1,.,TRBV6-5,15,.,CASSYSAETYNEQFF,TGTGCCAGCAGTTACTCCGCGGAGACCTACAATGAGCAGTTCTTC
TRBJ2-7,.,TRBV7-9,15,TRBD2,CASSLTGTRSYEQYF,TGTGCCAGCAGCTTAACCGGGACTAGATCCTACGAGCAGTACTTC
TRBJ2-1,few,TRBV7-2,11,.,CASSRVPEQFF,TGTGCCAGCAGCCGAGTCCCCGAGCAGTTCTTC
TRBJ2-3,few,TRBV11-3,17,TRBD2,CASSRTIAGIGTDTQYF,TGTGCCAGCAGCAGGACTATAGCGGGAATCGGCACAGATACGCAGTATTTT
TRBJ2-7,.,TRBV7-8,16,TRBD2,CASSLGYGRGGYEQYF,TGTGCCAGCAGCTTAGGATACGGGAGGGGAGGGTACGAGCAGTACTTC
TRBJ2-2,.,TRBV11-3,18,TRBD2,CASSLGPPSGSGGGELFF,TGTGCCAGCAGCTTAGGACCTCCTAGCGGCTCGGGGGGCGGGGAGCTGTTTTTT
TRBJ2-5,.,TRBV3-1/TRBV3-2,15,TRBD2,CASSLLGRFQETQYF,TGTGCCAGCAGCCTCCTCGGGAGGTTCCAAGAGACCCAGTACTTC
TRBJ2-7,.,TRBV5-1,16,TRBD1,CATPGQGILLGYEQYF,TGCGCCACCCCGGGACAGGGTATTTTATTGGGATACGAGCAGTACTTC
TRBJ1-1,.,TRBV20-1,11,.,CSASPGTQAFF,TGCAGTGCTAGCCCCGGGACTCAAGCTTTCTTT
TRBJ2-1,.,TRBV27,16,TRBD1,CASTRSGTGSYNEQFF,TGTGCCAGCACGAGATCCGGGACAGGCTCCTACAATGAGCAGTTCTTC
TRBJ1-2,.,TRBV10-3,15,TRBD1,CATKPTTGRLYGYTF,TGTGCCACCAAACCGACGACAGGGAGACTCTATGGCTACACCTTC
TRBJ2-7,.,TRBV28,14,TRBD1,CASSGRQGTYEQYF,TGTGCCAGCAGTGGCCGACAGGGAACCTACGAGCAGTACTTC
TRBJ2-3,.,TRBV3-1/TRBV3-2,15,TRBD2,CASSQGVAGADTQYF,TGTGCCAGCAGCCAAGGGGTAGCGGGAGCTGATACGCAGTATTTT
TRBJ1-1,.,TRBV30,18,.,CAWSALSGLGRVNTEAFF,TGTGCCTGGAGTGCGCTAAGTGGATTAGGGAGGGTGAACACTGAAGCTTTCTTT
TRBJ1-1,.,TRBV28,12,.,CASSRVATEAFF,TGTGCCAGCAGTCGCGTCGCCACTGAAGCTTTCTTT
TRBJ2-1,.,TRBV30,15,TRBD2,CAWSQGLAGNNEQFF,TGTGCCTGGAGTCAGGGACTAGCGGGAAACAATGAGCAGTTCTTC
TRBJ2-3,.,TRBV7-9,16,TRBD1,CASSDRDRDSTDTQYF,TGTGCCAGCAGTGACCGGGACAGGGATAGCACAGATACGCAGTATTTT
TRBJ2-7,once,TRBV6-5,14,.,CASSPPGTLYEQYF,TGTGCCAGCTCTCCCCCCGGGACTTTATACGAGCAGTACTTC
TRBJ2-2,.,TRBV6-5,14,.,CASTQSGYAGELFF,TGTGCCAGCACTCAATCAGGTTACGCCGGGGAGCTGTTTTTT
TRBJ2-2,.,TRBV7-3,16,TRBD2,CASSRRSGRASGELFF,TGTGCCAGCAGCCGACGAAGCGGGAGGGCCTCTGGGGAGCTGTTTTTT
TRBJ2-1,.,TRBV19,13,.,CASSIAEENEQFF,TGTGCCAGTAGTATAGCGGAGGAGAATGAGCAGTTCTTC
TRBJ1-5,once,TRBV7-8,15,.,CASSLSENFDQPQHF,TGTGCCAGCAGCTTATCCGAAAACTTCGATCAGCCCCAGCATTTT
TRBJ1-3,.,TRBV10-3,15,.,CAISSGTSSGNTIYF,TGTGCCATCAGTTCTGGGACTTCCTCTGGAAACACCATATATTTT
TRBJ2-7,once,TRBV30,14,.,CAWDDPGFPYEQYF,TGTGCCTGGGACGACCCAGGGTTTCCCTACGAGCAGTACTTC
TRBJ2-6,.,TRBV5-4,19,TRBD1,CASSLQKGQSVSGANVLTF,TGTGCCAGCAGCTTACAAAAGGGACAGAGCGTCTCTGGGGCCAACGTCCTGACTTTC
TRBJ1-6,.,TRBV6-5,14,TRBD1,CASSRQGSNSPLHF,TGTGCCAGCAGCAGACAGGGCTCTAATTCACCCCTCCACTTT
TRBJ2-1,.,TRBV11-2,13,.,CASSLDRSGEQFF,TGTGCCAGCAGCTTAGATAGGTCGGGTGAGCAGTTCTTC
TRBJ1-5,.,TRBV10-1,17,TRBD1,CASSAKGALNVNQPQHF,TGCGCCAGCTCTGCGAAGGGGGCGCTTAATGTCAATCAGCCCCAGCATTTT
TRBJ1-5,.,TRBV28,15,.,CASSFPGQLDQPQHF,TGTGCCAGCAGTTTCCCCGGACAGCTCGACCAGCCCCAGCATTTT
TRBJ1-5,.,TRBV30,14,.,CAWSRTAGNQPQHF,TGTGCCTGGAGTAGGACAGCCGGCAATCAGCCCCAGCATTTT
TRBJ2-7,.,TRBV3-1/TRBV3-2,16,TRBD2,CASSPIRLAGEREQYF,TGTGCCAGCAGCCCGATCCGACTAGCGGGAGAGAGGGAGCAGTACTTC
TRBJ1-4,.,TRBV9,16,TRBD1,CASSGSTGGYNEKLFF,TGTGCCAGCAGCGGTAGCACAGGGGGATATAATGAAAAACTGTTTTTT
TRBJ2-6,few,TRBV24-1,17,TRBD1,CATSAGTGNSGANVLTF,TGTGCCACCAGTGCCGGGACAGGGAATTCTGGGGCCAACGTCCTGACTTTC
TRBJ2-7,.,TRBV24-1,13,TRBD1,CATSGTGDYEQYF,TGTGCCACTTCTGGGACAGGGGACTACGAGCAGTACTTC
TRBJ2-5,.,TRBV28,15,.,CASSPGSLRRETQYF,TGTGCCAGCAGCCCAGGGTCGCTTCGGCGGGAGACCCAGTACTTC
TRBJ1-3,.,TRBV7-3,15,TRBD1,CASSPDRGLGNTIYF,TGTGCCAGCAGCCCGGACAGGGGGCTAGGAAACACCATATATTTT
TRBJ1-5,few,TRBV19,15,TRBD1,CASEEGANVGQPQHF,TGTGCCTCCGAAGAGGGGGCAAACGTCGGTCAGCCCCAGCATTTT
TRBJ2-5,.,TRBV6-1,15,TRBD2,CASSEYSGIRETQYF,TGTGCCAGCAGTGAATATAGCGGGATCAGGGAGACCCAGTACTTC
TRBJ1-2,.,TRBV29-1,13,.,CSVEGGGDYGYTF,TGCAGCGTTGAGGGCGGGGGTGACTATGGCTACACCTTC